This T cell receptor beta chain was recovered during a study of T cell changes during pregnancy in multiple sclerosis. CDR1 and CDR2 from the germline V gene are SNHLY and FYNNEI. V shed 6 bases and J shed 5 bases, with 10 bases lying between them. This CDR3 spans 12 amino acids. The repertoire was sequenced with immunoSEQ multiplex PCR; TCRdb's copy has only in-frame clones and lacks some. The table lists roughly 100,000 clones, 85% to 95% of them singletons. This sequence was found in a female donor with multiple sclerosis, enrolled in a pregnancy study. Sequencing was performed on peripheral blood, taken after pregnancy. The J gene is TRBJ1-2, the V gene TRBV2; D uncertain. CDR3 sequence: CASRGRFYGYTF. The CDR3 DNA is TGTGCCAGCAGGGGGAGGTTTTATGGCTACACCTTC. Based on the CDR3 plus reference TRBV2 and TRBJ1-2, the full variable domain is EPEVTQTPSHQVTQMGQEVILRCVPISNHLYFYWYRQILGQKVEFLVSFYNNEISEKSEIFDDQFSVERPDGSNFTLKIRSTKLEDSAMYFCASRGRFYGYTFGSGTRLTVV.